The 15 T cell receptor beta chains listed next were all sequenced from one sample in a study of T-cell reconstitution after alpha-beta-depleted transplantation in children. A library of TCRbeta sequences, prepared with unique molecular identifiers, was generated. TCRdb called the PCR reads again in MiXCR, with one record for every CDR3 protein. In the table there are roughly 300,000 distinct CDR3 sequences, 10% to 13% of which are singletons. Specimen: PBMCs from the stem cell graft donor, collected from the stem cell graft. These receptors originate from a human donor who donated a stem cell graft to a child with acute lymphoblastic leukemia.

This clonotype was counted only a few times. Mismatch with germline at one junction end may stem from a read error. The chain couples TRBV12-3 or TRBV12-4 to TRBJ2-7; TRBD2 is a possible D gene (6 bases). The CDR3 totals 12 residues. The CDR3 here is CASSLVGGPKNF. The CDR3 coding sequence is TGTGCCAGCAGTTTAGTCGGGGGACCGAAAAACTTC.

The V gene is TRBV3-1, the J gene TRBJ1-1; D may be TRBD1 (5 bases). CDR1 and CDR2 (germline): LGHDT, YNNKEL (reference sequence). With 3 bases removed from V and 8 bases from J, the gap between germline ends came to 13 bases. The CDR3 consists of 13 residues. CDR3 region: CASSQQQRDEAFF. CDR3 sequence (DNA): TGTGCCAGCAGCCAGCAACAGCGGGACGAAGCTTTCTTT.

This clonotype showed up just a few times. The V call is TRBV7-9, the J call TRBJ2-7, with TRBD2 matching over 8 bases. CDR1 and CDR2 from the germline V gene are SEHNR and FQNEAQ (reference sequence). V was clipped by 6 bases and J by 5 bases; unmatched bases: 12. The CDR3 covers 15 residues. DNA for the CDR3: TGTGCCAGCAGAAAAGTGGTAGCGGGAACGAACGAGCAGTACTTC. It translates to CASRKVVAGTNEQYF.

The rearrangement links TRBV27 to TRBJ1-1; TRBD1 aligns across 11 bases. The CDR3 runs 17 residues. Unmatched junction bases numbered 11, after V lost 5 bases and J lost 3 bases. CDR1 is MNHEY, CDR2 SMNVEV, per germline (reference sequence). CDR3 protein: CASSPRTGGFGDTEAFF. As DNA, the CDR3 is TGTGCCAGCAGTCCTCGGACAGGGGGCTTTGGGGACACTGAAGCTTTCTTT.

The rearrangement uses TRBV5-1 and TRBJ2-1, with TRBD2 identical over 11 bases. The ends lost 0 bases at V and 2 bases at J; junction bases unmatched: 4. This CDR3 has 17 residues. Germline CDR1 reads SGHRS; CDR2 reads YFSETQ. The CDR3 region is CASSLGVAGGAYNEQFF. The CDR3 nucleotides read TGCGCCAGCAGCTTGGGGGTAGCGGGAGGGGCCTACAATGAGCAGTTCTTC.

The chain is built from TRBV5-1 and TRBJ2-5; D may be TRBD2 (6 bases). Looked up from germline, CDR1 is SGHRS and CDR2 is YFSETQ. The CDR3 has 15 residues. Trimming removed 0 bases from V and 2 bases from J, with 11 bases in between. The CDR3 coding sequence is TGCGCCAGCAGCTTGGAAAGCGGGCCGCAAGAGACCCAGTACTTC. It specifies CASSLESGPQETQYF.

DNA of the CDR3: TGTGCCAGCAGTCCACTTTTGGCGGGGACAGGGCGGGGAACTGAAGCTTTCTTT. Translation: CASSPLLAGTGRGTEAFF. The rearrangement links TRBV27 to TRBJ1-1, with 9 bases lining up with TRBD1. This CDR3 comprises 18 residues. Germline CDR1 MNHEY, CDR2 SMNVEV (reference sequence). V lost 5 bases to trimming and J lost 5 bases; unmatched junction nucleotides: 18.

J is TRBJ2-7 and V is TRBV28; 10 bases agree with TRBD1. The V and J ends lost 5 bases and 6 bases, in that order; junction bases with no gene match: 7. The germline gives CDR1 MDHEN, CDR2 SYDVKM. The CDR3 spans 14 residues. CDR3 sequence: CASSRPGQGSEQYF. CDR3 coding DNA: TGTGCCAGCAGTCGACCGGGACAGGGGAGCGAGCAGTACTTC.

This clonotype has more than one count but fewer than ten. The V and J genes are TRBV2 and TRBJ2-3; TRBD1 might be the D (5 bases). Trimming left V 10 bases short and J 2 bases short, with 13 bases between. The CDR3 has 13 amino acids. From germline, CDR1 is SNHLY and CDR2 FYNNEI. CDR3 nucleotides: TGTGCCAACTCCGACAGATACACAGATACGCAGTATTTT. Translated, it gives CANSDRYTDTQYF.

This clonotype appeared a single time. The chain recombines TRBV11-2 with TRBJ2-7; D is perhaps TRBD2 (6 bases). Germline CDR1 SGHAT, CDR2 FQNNGV. The V and J ends lost 4 bases and 2 bases respectively, with 12 bases between them. This CDR3 comprises 14 residues. Here the CDR3 DNA reads TGTGCCAGCAGCTCAACAACGGGGGCCTACGAGCAGTACTTC. It yields the protein CASSSTTGAYEQYF.

This clonotype occurred many times. The chain recombines TRBV27 with TRBJ2-2; no definite D call. This CDR3 is 15 amino acids long. Between the trimmed V and J ends, which lost 3 bases and 0 bases, there was a span of 8 bases. The germline gives CDR1 MNHEY, CDR2 SMNVEV (reference sequence). The CDR3: CASSFLTTNTGELFF. The CDR3 DNA sequence: TGTGCCAGCAGTTTCCTAACTACGAACACCGGGGAGCTGTTTTTT.

This clonotype occurred a few times. The V gene is TRBV20-1, the J gene TRBJ2-7; possibly TRBD2 for D (7 bases). The CDR3 length is 15 residues. V was shortened by 0 bases and J by 3 bases, with 15 bases between the two germline ends. CDR1 and CDR2 from the germline V gene are DFQATT and SNEGSKA (reference sequence). The CDR3 sequence: CSARDGGPLLYEQYF. The DNA of the CDR3 is TGCAGTGCTAGAGACGGGGGGCCGCTACTCTACGAGCAGTACTTC.

The sample holds a few counts of this clonotype. The chain joins TRBV12-3 or TRBV12-4 to TRBJ2-5; D may be TRBD2 (5 bases). With 7 bases removed from V and 2 bases from J, the gap between germline ends came to 17 bases. The CDR3 is made up of 15 amino acids. CDR3 nucleotide sequence: TGTGCCAGCACCCCCTTTTTGAGGGCTCAAGAGACCCAGTACTTC. Residues: CASTPFLRAQETQYF.

This clonotype was observed at least ten times. The chain employs TRBV20-1 and TRBJ2-7; the D gene could be TRBD1 or TRBD2 (5 bases each). Trimming removed 8 bases from V and 6 bases from J, with 17 bases in between. CDR1 is DFQATT, CDR2 SNEGSKA, per germline (reference sequence). This CDR3 spans 12 amino acids. As DNA, the CDR3 is TGCAGTACCGGGACCCACGAGGGCGAGCAGTACTTC. It is translated as CSTGTHEGEQYF.

This clonotype was seen only a few times. V and J are TRBV5-1 and TRBJ1-1; no clear D gene. The CDR3 extends over 15 amino acids. In germline, CDR1 is SGHRS, CDR2 YFSETQ. The V and J ends lost 0 bases and 1 base respectively, with 10 bases between them. In nucleotides, the CDR3 is TGCGCCAGCAGCTTGGATGGACGCCCGAACACTGAAGCTTTCTTT. It yields the protein CASSLDGRPNTEAFF.